A few counts support the clone carrying this TCR beta chain. The antigen is unknown. These data originate in a study of response to subunit inactivated influenza vaccine. The study's findings and limits: Only a handful of new T cells, the authors suggested, are recruited with each seasonal influenza vaccination.

V shed 5 bases and J shed 12 bases, with 29 bases lying between them. Germline CDR1 and CDR2: SGHVS and FQNEAQ. There are 17 residues in the CDR3. MiXCR, applied by TCRdb to the RT-PCR reads, yields one record per CDR3 protein. The data hold fewer than 350,000 distinct CDR3 sequences, with 21% observed a single time. The TCR was taken from a man aged 50 to 75 who received an inactivated influenza vaccine. This chain uses TRBV7-8 with TRBJ2-4, with D possibly being TRBD2 (7 bases). Sequenced here: PBMCs from blood, sampled less than 22 months after vaccination. The CDR3: CASSQGRGPRDYRTQYF. In DNA, the CDR3 is TGTGCCAGCAGCCAGGGGAGGGGCCCCCGGGACTATAGAACTCAGTACTTC.